This T cell receptor beta chain originates from a study of Graves' ophthalmopathy and Graves' hyperthyroidism. The CDR3 covers 13 residues. In germline, CDR1 is SNHLY, CDR2 FYNNEI. V was clipped by 9 bases and J by 1 base; unmatched bases: 2. Newly diagnosed, the hyperthyroidism patients had under 2 months' duration and were aged 18 to 65. PBMCs were density-gradient isolated from about 9.6 ml fresh blood. RNA transcripts were the source from which TCR beta CDR3 regions were amplified. RT-PCR in the first round used HTBI primers; a second-round multiplex PCR followed. TCRdb processed the multiplex PCR reads anew with MiXCR; each CDR3 protein has one entry. The table lists hundreds of thousands of distinct CDR3 sequences, about a fifth of them singletons.

Sequencing used peripheral blood. The clonotype originates from a young woman with stable Graves' hyperthyroidism. Some clones in this sample may be carry-over from other donors' samples. The rearrangement uses TRBV2 and TRBJ1-1; 10 bases match TRBD1. The CDR3: CARGDRGNTEAFF. In DNA, the CDR3 is TGTGCCAGGGGGGACAGGGGGAACACTGAAGCTTTCTTT.